The 31 T cell receptor beta chains listed next were all sequenced from one sample in a study of OX40 agonist ivuxolimab in advanced cancers. Clones were read by immunoSEQ multiplex PCR, and TCRdb kept only the in-frame ones, dropping some. The repertoire holds around 65,000 clones, around 89% seen once, with under 12% in the top ten. The source was CD4+ or CD8+ T cells sorted from blood, collected in a trial of the OX40 agonist ivuxolimab. The receptor source for this set is an adult with an advanced solid tumor such as melanoma, head and neck, liver or kidney cancer.

This chain joins TRBV2 and TRBJ2-3; D is undetermined. V lost 5 bases and J lost 2, with 5 bases in between. The CDR3 spans 12 residues. Germline V gene sequence: CDR1 SNHLY, CDR2 FYNNEI. The CDR3 nucleotides read TGTGCCAGCAGTCTAAACACAGATACGCAGTATTTT. Amino acids: CASSLNTDTQYF.

This clone was observed once. This chain links TRBV6-6 with TRBJ2-7; D is possibly TRBD1 or TRBD2 (6 bases each). V dropped 6 bases and J dropped 3 bases, with 15 bases sitting between them. This CDR3 has 14 amino acids. Germline V gene sequence: CDR1 MNHNY, CDR2 SVGAGI (reference sequence). DNA for the CDR3: TGTGCCAGCAGGCCGGGGGACACCATCTACGAGCAGTACTTC. This gives the protein CASRPGDTIYEQYF.

The DNA of the CDR3 is TGTGCCAGCAGCTTGGGCCCGACCCGGGGAAACACCATATATTTT. It specifies CASSLGPTRGNTIYF. V and J are TRBV5-4 and TRBJ1-3; D not resolved. The CDR3 has 15 amino acids. Between the trimmed V and J ends, which lost 0 bases and 4 bases, there was a span of 11 bases. Germline V gene lookup returns CDR1 SGHNT and CDR2 YYREEE (reference sequence). Drawing the rest from reference TRBV5-4 and TRBJ1-3, the complete variable domain is ETGVTQSPTHLIKTRGQQVTLRCSSQSGHNTVSWYQQALGQGPQFIFQYYREEENGRGNFPPRFSGLQFPNYSSELNVNALELDDSALYLCASSLGPTRGNTIYFGEGSWLTVV.

The chain has TRBV4-2 and TRBJ2-3; 10 positions match TRBD2. The germline CDR1 and CDR2 sequences are LGHNA and YNFKEQ. Losses at the gene ends were 1 base for V and 6 bases for J; bases not matched to a gene: 7. The CDR3 is 16 residues long. The CDR3 reads CASSQVHSGGEDTQYF. DNA of the CDR3: TGTGCCAGCAGCCAAGTTCACAGCGGGGGGGAGGATACGCAGTATTTT.

V and J are TRBV14 and TRBJ1-1; possible D gene TRBD1, 6 bases. Germline V gene lookup returns CDR1 SGHDN and CDR2 FVKESK. This CDR3 spans 12 amino acids. V was clipped by 4 bases and J by 7 bases, with 10 bases between them. The CDR3 coding sequence is TGTGCCAGCAGCCTAGAAGGGGGTGAAGCTTTCTTT. Its protein is CASSLEGGEAFF.

The rearrangement links TRBV7-2 to TRBJ2-7; D is unresolved. Germline V gene data show CDR1 as SGHTA and CDR2 as FQGNSA. The CDR3 covers 15 residues. V was shortened by 0 bases and J by 2 bases, with 11 bases between the two germline ends. DNA of the CDR3: TGTGCCAGCAGCTTAGCGCTTGACCAGGCCTACGAGCAGTACTTC. Protein sequence: CASSLALDQAYEQYF.

The CDR3 nucleotides are TGTGCCAGCAGCCTAGGGACATCGAAACCCTACGAGCAGTACTTC. Translated, it gives CASSLGTSKPYEQYF. The rearrangement joins TRBV5-4 to TRBJ2-7; D possibly corresponds to TRBD1 (6 bases). V lost 4 bases and J 2 bases, leaving 16 bases between the germline ends. CDR1 and CDR2 from the germline V gene are SGHNT and YYREEE (reference sequence). The CDR3 has 15 residues.

CDR3 DNA: TGCGCCAGCAGCTTGATGGACGCCTCCTACGAGCAGTACTTC. Amino acid sequence: CASSLMDASYEQYF. The rearrangement links TRBV5-1 to TRBJ2-7; unclear D gene. Trimming took off 1 base at V and 0 bases at J, with 8 bases between the two ends. Per germline, CDR1 SGHRS and CDR2 YFSETQ. This CDR3 has 14 amino acids.

In the case of this clone: The same CDR3 can be traced to other DNA sequences in this sample. The CDR3 reads CASSLDTDTQYF. CDR3 nucleotide sequence: TGTGCCAGCAGCTTAGATACAGATACGCAGTATTTT. This sequence joins TRBV7-9 and TRBJ2-3; no firm D call. The germline V gene has CDR1 SEHNR and CDR2 FQNEAQ (reference sequence). V was shortened by 1 base and J by 3 bases, with 2 bases between the two germline ends. This CDR3 spans 12 amino acids.

This chain links TRBV6-5 with TRBJ1-4; 9 bases are a match to TRBD1. The CDR3 has 15 residues. Unmatched junction bases numbered 5, after V lost 6 bases and J lost 3 bases. CDR1 and CDR2 (germline): MNHEY, SVGAGI. The CDR3 sequence: CASSPDRGPNEKLFF. CDR3 nucleotide sequence: TGTGCCAGCAGCCCGGACAGGGGCCCTAATGAAAAACTGTTTTTT.

The genes are TRBV5-6 and TRBJ2-3; TRBD2 aligns across 11 bases. J was trimmed by 5 bases and V by 3 bases; bases with no gene match: 8. CDR3 size: 16 residues. CDR1 is SGHDT and CDR2 is YYEEEE in the germline V gene. In DNA form, the CDR3 reads TGTGCCAGCAGCTCCTTAGCGGGAGGGTTGGTAGATACGCAGTATTTT. Its protein product is CASSSLAGGLVDTQYF. Variable domain in full (rest from reference TRBV5-6 and TRBJ2-3): DAGVTQSPTHLIKTRGQQVTLRCSPKSGHDTVSWYQQALGQGPQFIFQYYEEEERQRGNFPDRFSGHQFPNYSSELNVNALLLGDSALYLCASSSLAGGLVDTQYFGPGTRLTVL.

The chain has TRBV6-1 and TRBJ1-5, with TRBD1 as a possible D gene (6 bases). Between the trimmed V and J ends, which lost 8 bases and 2 bases, there was a span of 16 bases. The CDR3 has 15 amino acids. The germline V gene encodes CDR1 MNHNS and CDR2 SASEGT. CDR3 in DNA: TGTGCCAGCTATAAGGGGGAATTAGGCAATCAGCCCCAGCATTTT. It specifies CASYKGELGNQPQHF.

The CDR3 loop reads CASSYPGTASYEQYF. DNA for the CDR3: TGTGCCAGCAGTTACCCCGGGACGGCCTCCTACGAGCAGTACTTC. This chain connects TRBV6-6 to TRBJ2-7; D may match TRBD1 or TRBD2 (5 bases each). Germline CDR1 reads MNHNY; CDR2 reads SVGAGI (reference sequence). Trimming removed 2 bases at V and 0 bases at J, with 11 bases between. The CDR3 consists of 15 residues.

The rearrangement uses TRBV28 and TRBJ2-7; 7 nucleotides line up with TRBD1. CDR3 length: 13 amino acids. Germline trimming cut 7 bases from V and 1 base from J; bases unmatched to any gene: 4. Germline V lookup: CDR1 MDHEN, CDR2 SYDVKM. The chain's CDR3 is CASKQGYSYEQYF. CDR3 sequence (DNA): TGTGCCAGCAAACAGGGGTATTCCTACGAGCAGTACTTC.

V usage is TRBV7-2 and J usage is TRBJ1-1; perhaps TRBD1 as D (6 bases). This CDR3 is 15 amino acids long. Germline V CDR1 and CDR2: SGHTA, FQGNSA. V was shortened by 2 bases and J by 1 base, with 11 bases between the two germline ends. CDR3 in DNA: TGTGCCAGCAGCTTATCGACAGGTGGGAACACTGAAGCTTTCTTT. Protein: CASSLSTGGNTEAFF.

The chain is built from TRBV10-3 and TRBJ1-1, with D possibly TRBD1 on 6 matching bases. V was pared by 6 bases and J by 0 bases, with 11 bases between. This CDR3 has 14 amino acids. The germline V gene has CDR1 ENHRY and CDR2 SYGVKD. In DNA form, the CDR3 reads TGTGCCATCAGCGGACAGAACATGAACACTGAAGCTTTCTTT. Its protein is CAISGQNMNTEAFF.

The chain combines TRBV18 with TRBJ2-3, with 10 bases aligning to TRBD2. The germline V gene encodes CDR1 KGHSH and CDR2 LQKENI. This CDR3 spans 15 amino acids. Trimming removed 4 bases from V and 4 bases from J; junction bases left unmatched: 5. The CDR3 sequence is CASSQLAGGADTQYF. CDR3 DNA sequence: TGTGCCAGCTCACAATTAGCGGGAGGAGCAGATACGCAGTATTTT.

V and J are TRBV6-1 and TRBJ2-1; TRBD2 agrees at 8 bases. With V trimmed by 4 bases and J by 0 bases, 5 bases remained unmatched. The CDR3 runs 16 residues. Germline V gene lookup returns CDR1 MNHNS and CDR2 SASEGT. The CDR3 sequence is CASSGREASSYNEQFF. CDR3 DNA sequence: TGTGCCAGCAGTGGGCGGGAGGCGAGCTCCTACAATGAGCAGTTCTTC.

This chain joins TRBV5-1 and TRBJ1-6; D is possibly TRBD1 (5 bases). From germline, CDR1 is SGHRS and CDR2 YFSETQ. The CDR3 is made up of 14 amino acids. Trimming pared 3 bases from V and 9 bases from J, leaving 13 bases between. The DNA for the CDR3 is TGCGCCAGCAGCTCCCAGGGTGTCGGTTCACCCCTCCACTTT. Translating it yields CASSSQGVGSPLHF.

The chain employs TRBV7-3 and TRBJ2-3; D perhaps matches TRBD2 (6 bases). V was pared by 4 bases and J by 1 base, with 9 bases between. Germline V gene lookup returns CDR1 SGHTA and CDR2 FQGTGA. This CDR3 comprises 14 residues. The CDR3 loop is CASSSGVGTDTQYF. The CDR3 DNA sequence: TGTGCCAGCAGCTCGGGAGTGGGCACAGATACGCAGTATTTT.

The CDR3 nucleotides read TGTGCCAGCAGGGCAGGGCCCGGCTACACCTTC. Protein product: CASRAGPGYTF. The chain has TRBV6-1 and TRBJ1-2; weak D call: TRBD1 (5 bases). This CDR3 has 11 amino acids. Germline CDR1 reads MNHNS; CDR2 reads SASEGT. Trimming took off 6 bases at V and 8 bases at J, with 10 bases between the two ends.

The V and J genes are TRBV5-8 and TRBJ2-3; D unclear. CDR3 length: 11 residues. Trimming took off 7 bases at V and 4 bases at J, with 7 bases between the two ends. CDR1 is SGHTS and CDR2 is YDEGEE in the germline V gene. The CDR3 region has the DNA TGTGCCAGCGCGTACCCAGATACGCAGTATTTT. Residues: CASAYPDTQYF.

This rearrangement joins TRBV7-6 to TRBJ2-1; 8 bases are shared with TRBD2. This CDR3 spans 16 amino acids. Germline V gene data show CDR1 as SGHVS and CDR2 as FNYEAQ. V was pared by 1 base and J by 7 bases, with 9 bases of the junction left unmatched. The chain's CDR3 is CASSLGSGGPGNEQFF. CDR3 nucleotide sequence: TGTGCCAGCAGCTTAGGGTCGGGAGGGCCGGGAAATGAGCAGTTCTTC.

V usage is TRBV2 and J usage is TRBJ2-3; D might be TRBD2 (5 bases). From germline, CDR1 is SNHLY and CDR2 FYNNEI. The germline V and J ends were trimmed by 7 bases and 6 bases, with 11 bases remaining between them. The CDR3 runs to 12 residues. The CDR3 bases are TGTGCCAGCAAGGGAGCCCCCGATACGCAGTATTTT. Its translation is CASKGAPDTQYF.

The gene calls are TRBV19 and TRBJ2-6; the D is unclear. Trimming took off 2 bases at V and 0 bases at J, with 5 bases between the two ends. Germline CDR1 reads LNHDA; CDR2 reads SQIVND (reference sequence). CDR3 length: 15 residues. CDR3 coding DNA: TGTGCCAGTAGTATACAGGACTCTGGGGCCAACGTCCTGACTTTC. Protein: CASSIQDSGANVLTF.

The chain joins TRBV11-1 to TRBJ2-1; D may be TRBD1 (5 bases). Between the trimmed V and J ends, which lost 5 bases and 9 bases, there was a span of 11 bases. This CDR3 is 12 amino acids long. CDR1 is SGHAT, CDR2 FQDESV, per germline (reference sequence). The CDR3 loop is CASSQGVREQFF. CDR3 coding DNA: TGTGCCAGCAGCCAAGGGGTTCGTGAGCAGTTCTTC.

The gene calls are TRBV2 and TRBJ2-1, with a tentative D call TRBD2 (7 bases). CDR1 SNHLY and CDR2 FYNNEI come from the germline V gene. Trimming stripped 6 bases from V and 1 base from J, with 16 bases between. This CDR3 comprises 16 residues. The CDR3 bases are TGTGCCAGCAGCGCAAGGGGGGGTGTTTCCTACAATGAGCAGTTCTTC. This gives the protein CASSARGGVSYNEQFF.

As for this clone: At the DNA level, this CDR3 is encoded by other sequences in the same sample as well. DNA for the CDR3: TGCGCCAGCAGCTTCGGCGGGGAAGAGACCCAGTACTTC. This codes for CASSFGGEETQYF. This chain links TRBV5-1 with TRBJ2-5; tentatively, D is TRBD2 (6 bases). V dropped 2 bases and J dropped 3 bases, with 8 bases sitting between them. The V gene's germline CDR1 is SGHRS and CDR2 YFSETQ. This CDR3 spans 13 amino acids. The full variable domain, with the rest looked up from reference TRBV5-1 and TRBJ2-5, is KAGVTQTPRYLIKTRGQQVTLSCSPISGHRSVSWYQQTPGQGLQFLFEYFSETQRNKGNFPGRFSGRQFSNSRSEMNVSTLELGDSALYLCASSFGGEETQYFGPGTRLLVL.

This chain connects TRBV6-5 to TRBJ2-5; D is undetermined. The CDR3 has 13 residues. Trimming removed 6 bases from V and 3 bases from J, with 11 bases in between. Germline V lookup: CDR1 MNHEY, CDR2 SVGAGI. CDR3 sequence: CASSRRPEETQYF. The DNA of the CDR3 is TGTGCCAGCAGCCGGCGTCCAGAAGAGACCCAGTACTTC.

The gene calls are TRBV5-8 and TRBJ2-2, with D possibly being TRBD2 (5 bases). In germline, CDR1 is SGHTS, CDR2 YDEGEE. There are 13 residues in the CDR3. Trimming stripped 1 base from V and 5 bases from J, with 6 bases between. Here the CDR3 reads CASSLSGTGELFF. For the CDR3, the DNA is TGTGCCAGCAGCTTGTCGGGGACCGGGGAGCTGTTTTTT.

V and J are TRBV28 and TRBJ2-7; a weak D match, TRBD2 (6 bases). The CDR3 extends over 14 amino acids. Germline V gene data show CDR1 as MDHEN and CDR2 as SYDVKM. Trimming pared 5 bases from V and 2 bases from J, leaving 13 bases between. The CDR3 DNA is TGTGCCAGCAGTCCGTCCGGGAGTGCCTACGAGCAGTACTTC. Its protein product is CASSPSGSAYEQYF.